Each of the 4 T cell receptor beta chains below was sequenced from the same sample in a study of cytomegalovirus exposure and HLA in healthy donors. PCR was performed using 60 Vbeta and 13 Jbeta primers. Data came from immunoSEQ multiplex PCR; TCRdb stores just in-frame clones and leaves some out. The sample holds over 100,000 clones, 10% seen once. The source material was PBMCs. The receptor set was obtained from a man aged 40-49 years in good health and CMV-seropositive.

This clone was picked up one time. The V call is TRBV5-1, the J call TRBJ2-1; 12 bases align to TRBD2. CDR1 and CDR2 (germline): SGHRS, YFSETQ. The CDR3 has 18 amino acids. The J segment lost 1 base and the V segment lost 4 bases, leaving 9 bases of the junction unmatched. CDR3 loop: CASSPGLAGRGSYNEQFF. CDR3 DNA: TGCGCCAGCAGCCCAGGACTAGCGGGAAGGGGTTCCTACAATGAGCAGTTCTTC.

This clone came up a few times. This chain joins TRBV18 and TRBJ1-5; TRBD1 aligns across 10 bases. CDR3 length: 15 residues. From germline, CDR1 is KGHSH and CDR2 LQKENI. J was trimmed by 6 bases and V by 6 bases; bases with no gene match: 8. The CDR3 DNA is TGTGCCAGCTCGCGGGACAGGGGTTCCTCTCAGCCCCAGCATTTT. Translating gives CASSRDRGSSQPQHF.

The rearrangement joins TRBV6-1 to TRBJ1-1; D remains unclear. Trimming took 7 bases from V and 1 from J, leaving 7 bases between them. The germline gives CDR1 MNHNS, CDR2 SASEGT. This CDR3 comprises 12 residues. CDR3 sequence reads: CASNLGNTEAFF. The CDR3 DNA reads TGTGCCAGCAATCTCGGGAACACTGAAGCTTTCTTT.

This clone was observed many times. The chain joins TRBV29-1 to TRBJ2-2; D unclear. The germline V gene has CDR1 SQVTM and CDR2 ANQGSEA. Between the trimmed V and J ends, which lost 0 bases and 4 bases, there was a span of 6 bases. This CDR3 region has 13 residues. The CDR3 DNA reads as TGCAGCGTTGAAGATTCAATCACCGGGGAGCTGTTTTTT. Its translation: CSVEDSITGELFF.